This TCR beta chain was recorded in a study of T-cell memory formation after mild COVID-19. Researchers used 5'RACE with constant-segment primers to make TCR alpha and TCR beta cDNA libraries that carry sample barcodes and UMIs. TCRdb passed the 5' RACE reads through MiXCR, listing each CDR3 protein once. The table lists around 440,000 distinct CDR3 sequences, 18% of them singletons. This clonotype was counted a few times. The germline gives CDR1 SQVTM, CDR2 ANQGSEA. CDR3 size: 15 residues. Trimming took 0 bases from V and 2 from J; bases not matched to a gene: 3. The receptor was derived from an adult woman who had mild COVID-19 (a few samples of this study predate the infection). Cell type and time point are not known. Material: PBMCs or a T cell subset sorted from them (not recorded which). V is TRBV29-1 and J is TRBJ2-3; TRBD2 agrees at 9 bases. CDR3: CSVEEGLALTDTQYF. The CDR3 region has the DNA TGCAGCGTTGAAGAGGGACTAGCCCTCACAGATACGCAGTATTTT.